The T cell receptor beta chain under discussion was sequenced for a study of T cells after yellow fever vaccination. V was clipped by 5 bases and J by 2 bases, with 16 bases between them. The CDR3 sequence is 16 residues long. Germline V gene data show CDR1 as SEHNR and CDR2 as FQNEAQ (reference sequence). Each CDR3 protein gets one entry after TCRdb re-called the 5' RACE reads with MiXCR. The sample carries 300,000 or so distinct CDR3 sequences, 8% to 9.5% recorded once. This sample comprised PBMCs, obtained approximately 47 days after the first yellow fever vaccination. The rearrangement joins TRBV7-9 to TRBJ2-1; D is undetermined. This TCR derives from a man younger than 35 who received the YFV17D yellow fever vaccine. The CDR3 is CASSPSALTAYNEQFF. As DNA, the CDR3 is TGTGCCAGCAGCCCCTCGGCCTTAACTGCCTACAATGAGCAGTTCTTC. The variable domain in full, completed from reference TRBV7-9 and TRBJ2-1, reads DTGVSQNPRHKITKRGQNVTFRCDPISEHNRLYWYRQTLGQGPEFLTYFQNEAQLEKSRLLSDRFSAERPKGSFSTLEIQRTEQGDSAMYLCASSPSALTAYNEQFFGPGTRLTVL.